Described below is a single TCR beta chain sequence and its context. Antigen unknown. This sample was included in a study of cytomegalovirus exposure and HLA in healthy donors. Looking at the study overall: Of all 400 or so donors who were genotyped, about 80% belonged to the Caucasian-associated ancestry cluster. Regarding the study as a whole: One cluster of highly shared sequence variants probably arose as a sequencing artifact.

The V and J ends lost 5 bases and 3 bases, in that order; junction bases with no gene match: 7. The CDR3 length is 15 residues. Germline CDR1 is MDHEN and CDR2 is SYDVKM. The primer mix had 60 Vbeta and 13 Jbeta primers. As handled by the study authors: Among the unique TCR beta chains that a later analysis counted, about 84 million in all, 10 million to 13 million were shared. TCRdb keeps only in-frame clones here, not all; method: immunoSEQ multiplex PCR. That table is the source of V, J and clone size, and D and trimming were worked out from the DNA. The data show some 130,000 clones, with roughly three fifths seen just once and roughly 10% held by the top ten.

V gene TRBV28 combines with J gene TRBJ2-3; 8 nucleotides align to TRBD1. The receptor was derived from a man aged 40-49 years in good health and CMV-seropositive. Sequencing was carried out using PBMCs. The CDR3 nucleotides read TGTGCCAGCAGTCCGACAGGACAGGGAACAGATACGCAGTATTTT. This encodes CASSPTGQGTDTQYF.